These 26 T cell receptor beta chains were sequenced from one sample in a study of siplizumab effects on memory and regulatory T cells. The repertoire was sequenced with immunoSEQ multiplex PCR; TCRdb's copy has only in-frame clones and lacks some. The data contain more than 75,000 clones, approximately 93% of them singletons. The sequenced material came from CD8+ T cells sorted from blood. The receptor set was obtained from a human donor in good health.

The rearrangement uses TRBV5-1 and TRBJ1-1; D not resolved. The CDR3 loop spans 13 amino acids. V shed 0 bases and J shed 11 bases, with 14 bases lying between them. Germline loops: CDR1 SGHRS, CDR2 YFSETQ. Here the CDR3 DNA reads TGCGCCAGCAGCTTGGAGACACCTCTCGACGCTTTCTTT. This encodes CASSLETPLDAFF.

This chain joins TRBV13 and TRBJ1-1; D is possibly TRBD1 (5 bases). CDR1 is PRHDT and CDR2 is FYEKMQ in the germline V gene (reference sequence). The V end lost 0 bases, the J end lost 2 bases, and 7 bases lay between the germline ends. This CDR3 contains 14 residues. The CDR3 protein is CASSLGGANTEAFF. CDR3 in DNA: TGTGCCAGCAGCTTAGGCGGGGCCAACACTGAAGCTTTCTTT.

The sample holds one count of this clone. This chain uses TRBV6-5 with TRBJ2-3; no clear D gene. Germline V gene data show CDR1 as MNHEY and CDR2 as SVGAGI. V was trimmed by 2 bases and J by 4 bases, leaving 1 base between them. The CDR3 covers 11 residues. CDR3 in DNA: TGTGCCAGCAGTTACGCAGATACGCAGTATTTT. Its protein product is CASSYADTQYF.

The chain joins TRBV18 to TRBJ2-3; a weak D match, TRBD1 (5 bases). Per the germline V gene, CDR1 is KGHSH and CDR2 is LQKENI. CDR3 length: 16 amino acids. Trimming removed 2 bases at V and 6 bases at J, with 18 bases between. CDR3 bases: TGTGCCAGCTCACCATCGTCCCAGGGTGCCGGGGATACGCAGTATTTT. Translated: CASSPSSQGAGDTQYF.

The chain uses TRBV9 and TRBJ2-1; 9 nucleotides align to TRBD2. Germline CDR1 SGDLS, CDR2 YYNGEE. Germline trimming cut 3 bases from V and 8 bases from J; bases unmatched to any gene: 9. This CDR3 is 15 amino acids long. The CDR3 loop reads CASSAGTSLGDEQFF. The CDR3 nucleotides are TGTGCCAGCAGCGCCGGGACTAGCCTCGGGGATGAGCAGTTCTTC.

The rearrangement links TRBV5-6 to TRBJ2-5; D not resolved. Trimming pared 0 bases from V and 1 base from J, leaving 10 bases between. The CDR3 runs to 15 residues. Looked up from germline, CDR1 is SGHDT and CDR2 is YYEEEE. CDR3 sequence: CASSLAPNSQETQYF. The CDR3 DNA follows: TGTGCCAGCAGCTTGGCCCCGAATTCCCAAGAGACCCAGTACTTC.

J is TRBJ1-3 and V is TRBV5-4; D uncertain. The CDR3 extends over 14 amino acids. Germline CDR1 SGHNT, CDR2 YYREEE (reference sequence). Trimming cost V 3 bases and J 2 bases, with 9 bases left between them. DNA of the CDR3: TGTGCCAGCAGCTACGACATGGCTGGAAACACCATATATTTT. The encoded protein is CASSYDMAGNTIYF.

The chain couples TRBV14 to TRBJ2-3; TRBD2 matches 10 bases. Per germline, CDR1 SGHDN and CDR2 FVKESK. The V and J ends lost 4 bases and 0 bases, in that order; junction bases with no gene match: 1. This CDR3 is built from 15 residues. In DNA, the CDR3 is TGTGCCAGCAGCCTACTAGCGGGGAGCACAGATACGCAGTATTTT. It yields the protein CASSLLAGSTDTQYF.

The rearrangement links TRBV7-9 to TRBJ2-5, with D perhaps matching TRBD1 (6 bases). Trimming took off 6 bases at V and 5 bases at J, with 13 bases between the two ends. This CDR3 has 13 amino acids. Germline V gives CDR1 SEHNR, CDR2 FQNEAQ (reference sequence). In DNA, the CDR3 is TGTGCCAGCAGTACAGGGTTTATGGAGACCCAGTACTTC. Its translation: CASSTGFMETQYF.

On this clone: Distinct nucleotide sequences in the sample also encode this CDR3. The chain recombines TRBV7-3 with TRBJ2-1, with TRBD2 identical over 9 bases. The trim removed 3 bases at V and 0 bases at J, leaving 0 bases unmatched. This CDR3 region has 15 residues. Germline V lookup: CDR1 SGHTA, CDR2 FQGTGA. CDR3 nucleotide sequence: TGTGCCAGCAGCTTTAGCGGGAGCTCCTACAATGAGCAGTTCTTC. This gives the protein CASSFSGSSYNEQFF.

The CDR3 reads CASSRWAENTGELFF. CDR3 sequence (DNA): TGTGCCAGCAGCCGCTGGGCAGAGAACACCGGGGAGCTGTTTTTT. The chain links TRBV7-3 to TRBJ2-2; D is uncertain. CDR1 SGHTA and CDR2 FQGTGA come from the germline V gene. The V end was cut by 5 bases, the J end by 1 base, with 11 bases between. CDR3 length: 15 residues.

The rearrangement uses TRBV6-1 and TRBJ1-2, with D possibly being TRBD1 (5 bases). Germline V gene sequence: CDR1 MNHNS, CDR2 SASEGT. Trimming stripped 1 base from V and 0 bases from J, with 12 bases between. The length of the CDR3 is 16 residues. The CDR3 loop is CASSEEAGWSNYGYTF. The CDR3, as DNA: TGTGCCAGCAGTGAAGAGGCAGGGTGGTCTAACTATGGCTACACCTTC.

This sequence joins TRBV11-2 and TRBJ2-3; D ambiguous. Germline V gives CDR1 SGHAT, CDR2 FQNNGV. This CDR3 spans 13 amino acids. The V end was cut by 3 bases, the J end by 2 bases, with 6 bases between. In DNA, the CDR3 is TGTGCCAGCAGCTTGGCAATCACAGATACGCAGTATTTT. This translates into CASSLAITDTQYF.

V usage is TRBV9 and J usage is TRBJ2-7, with 7 bases identical to TRBD1. Germline trimming cut 4 bases from V and 0 bases from J; bases unmatched to any gene: 4. Germline V gene lookup returns CDR1 SGDLS and CDR2 YYNGEE. The CDR3 spans 14 residues. The CDR3 spells CASSLRDSSYEQYF. CDR3 coding DNA: TGTGCCAGCAGCCTACGGGACAGCTCCTACGAGCAGTACTTC.

This chain links TRBV27 with TRBJ1-4; tentative D call: TRBD1 (6 bases). V lost 7 bases, J lost 7 bases, and 13 bases lay in between. The CDR3 has 13 residues. From germline, CDR1 is MNHEY and CDR2 SMNVEV (reference sequence). CDR3 region: CASKGRGVEKLFF. CDR3 bases: TGTGCCAGCAAGGGCAGGGGCGTTGAAAAACTGTTTTTT.

The chain employs TRBV25-1 and TRBJ2-7, with D perhaps TRBD1 (5 bases). CDR3 length: 16 amino acids. The germline V and J ends were trimmed by 4 bases and 1 base, with 17 bases remaining between them. CDR1 MGHDK and CDR2 SYGVNS come from the germline V gene. In nucleotides, the CDR3 is TGTGCCAGCAGTGCAAAGGGTGGACACGAGTCCTACGAGCAGTACTTC. Encoded protein: CASSAKGGHESYEQYF.

The chain uses TRBV13 and TRBJ2-3, with 13 bases aligning to TRBD2. Germline V gene sequence: CDR1 PRHDT, CDR2 FYEKMQ (reference sequence). The trim removed 2 bases at V and 5 bases at J, leaving 4 bases unmatched. The CDR3 has 16 amino acids. DNA of the CDR3: TGTGCCAGCAGCTTAAGGACTAGCGGGAGATTAGATACGCAGTATTTT. It yields the protein CASSLRTSGRLDTQYF.

This sequence joins TRBV19 and TRBJ2-3, with D unresolved. The CDR3 spans 11 residues. Between the trimmed V and J ends, which lost 8 bases and 0 bases, there was a span of 3 bases. Germline V lookup: CDR1 LNHDA, CDR2 SQIVND (reference sequence). CDR3 residues: CASGSTDTQYF. The CDR3 bases are TGTGCCAGTGGGAGCACAGATACGCAGTATTTT.

Written as DNA, the CDR3 is TGTGCCAGCAGCTTAACAACAGACTACAATGAGCAGTTCTTC. This gives the protein CASSLTTDYNEQFF. V and J are TRBV7-3 and TRBJ2-1; no firm D call. The V end lost 0 bases, the J end lost 3 bases, and 6 bases lay between the germline ends. The CDR3 is 14 residues long. Germline V gene sequence: CDR1 SGHTA, CDR2 FQGTGA.

The chain employs TRBV4-1 and TRBJ1-2; D gene uncertain. V gave up 2 bases and J gave up 2 bases, with 6 bases separating them. Germline CDR1 MGHRA, CDR2 YSYEKL. This CDR3 has 13 residues. DNA of the CDR3: TGCGCCAGCAGCCAATTAGGAAACTATGGCTACACCTTC. It is translated as CASSQLGNYGYTF.

The rearrangement uses TRBV7-3 and TRBJ2-3; D may be TRBD1 (6 bases). The germline CDR1 and CDR2 sequences are SGHTA and FQGTGA. The CDR3 extends over 14 amino acids. Trimming removed 5 bases at V and 6 bases at J, with 15 bases between. Written as DNA, the CDR3 is TGTGCCAGCAGCCCCACAGGGTCCGGGGATACGCAGTATTTT. It encodes CASSPTGSGDTQYF. Combining the CDR3 with reference TRBV7-3 and TRBJ2-3 gives the whole variable domain GAGVSQTPSNKVTEKGKYVELRCDPISGHTALYWYRQSLGQGPEFLIYFQGTGAADDSGLPNDRFFAVRPEGSVSTLKIQRTERGDSAVYLCASSPTGSGDTQYFGPGTRLTVL.

The chain joins TRBV27 to TRBJ1-2; the D gene is possibly TRBD1 (6 bases). The CDR3 extends over 14 amino acids. The V end was cut by 6 bases, the J end by 6 bases, with 17 bases between. Germline CDR1 is MNHEY and CDR2 is SMNVEV (reference sequence). This chain's CDR3 is CASSPGARSHGYTF. The CDR3 DNA reads TGTGCCAGCAGCCCAGGGGCGCGGTCTCATGGCTACACCTTC.

This clone occurred once. This chain joins TRBV5-4 and TRBJ2-7; tentative D call: TRBD1 (6 bases). The CDR3 totals 15 residues. Germline V CDR1 and CDR2: SGHNT, YYREEE (reference sequence). V lost 0 bases and J 3 bases, leaving 13 bases between the germline ends. The CDR3: CASSLGRTDFYEQYF. CDR3 in DNA: TGTGCCAGCAGCTTGGGGAGGACAGACTTCTACGAGCAGTACTTC.

V and J are TRBV4-1 and TRBJ1-5, with 7 nucleotides matching TRBD1. Trimming removed 0 bases from V and 3 bases from J; junction bases left unmatched: 8. The CDR3 is made up of 17 amino acids. Germline lookup yields CDR1 MGHRA and CDR2 YSYEKL. The CDR3 reads CASSQDPPGGDNQPQHF. The CDR3 DNA is TGCGCCAGCAGCCAAGATCCCCCAGGGGGGGACAATCAGCCCCAGCATTTT.

The chain combines TRBV7-8 with TRBJ2-1; D unresolved. Trimming took off 5 bases at V and 10 bases at J, with 12 bases between the two ends. Germline CDR1 is SGHVS and CDR2 is FQNEAQ. The CDR3 sequence is 12 residues long. The DNA of the CDR3 is TGTGCCAGCAGCCCCCCCGCAACGGAGCAGTTCTTC. It specifies CASSPPATEQFF.

Here the CDR3 reads CASSLTSGIREQYF. CDR3 sequence (DNA): TGTGCCAGCAGTTTAACTAGCGGGATCCGCGAGCAGTACTTC. The genes are TRBV28 and TRBJ2-7; 10 nucleotides line up with TRBD2. The junction had 4 bases not matched to a gene; V was cut back by 2 bases and J by 6 bases. Germline CDR1 is MDHEN and CDR2 is SYDVKM. The length of the CDR3 is 14 residues. Using reference TRBV28 and TRBJ2-7 for the parts outside the CDR3, the full variable domain is DVKVTQSSRYLVKRTGEKVFLECVQDMDHENMFWYRQDPGLGLRLIYFSYDVKMKEKGDIPEGYSVSREKKERFSLILESASTNQTSMYLCASSLTSGIREQYFGPGTRLTVT.